What follows are 17 T cell receptor beta chains derived from one specimen sequenced in a study of human T cells and chemical hapten exposure. Sample time point: pre-sensitization, week 0. This sample's treatment: therapeutic diphenylcyclopropenone sensitization with weekly scalp DPC. TCRdb analysed the RACE reads with MiXCR anew, one entry per CDR3 protein. The top ten hold 2% to 3% of the sample, which has 200,000 to 300,000 distinct CDR3 sequences, around 9.3% seen once. The sample consisted of whole blood, taken in connection with sensitization to the hapten diphenylcyclopropenone (DPC). These receptor sequences come from a woman between 40 and 50 years old with alopecia areata. Some clones in this sample may be carry-over from other donors' samples.

Only a few counts were recorded for this clonotype. J is TRBJ2-1 and V is TRBV6-5; D is unresolved. Between the trimmed V and J ends, which lost 0 bases and 0 bases, there was a span of 15 bases. Germline V lookup: CDR1 MNHEY, CDR2 SVGAGI. The CDR3 is 18 residues long. The CDR3 coding sequence is TGTGCCAGCAGTTACTCGCCCCTGGTTCTGGGCTCCTACAATGAGCAGTTCTTC. This encodes CASSYSPLVLGSYNEQFF.

CDR3 in amino acids: CASSQEGRALYGYTF. The CDR3 coding sequence is TGTGCCAGCAGCCAAGAGGGCAGGGCCCTCTATGGCTACACCTTC. The chain employs TRBV3-1 and TRBJ1-2; TRBD1 is a possible D gene (5 bases). Germline V gene data show CDR1 as LGHDT and CDR2 as YNNKEL (reference sequence). V was clipped by 0 bases and J by 4 bases, with 12 bases between them. CDR3 size: 15 residues.

This chain joins TRBV18 and TRBJ1-3; D is unclear. This CDR3 spans 13 amino acids. V was shortened by 5 bases and J by 4 bases, with 9 bases between the two germline ends. The germline gives CDR1 KGHSH, CDR2 LQKENI. The CDR3 spells CASSAEEGNTIYF. The CDR3 DNA is TGTGCCAGCTCAGCAGAGGAGGGAAACACCATATATTTT.

The genes are TRBV7-2 and TRBJ2-7; 7 bases agree with TRBD1. Germline V gene sequence: CDR1 SGHTA, CDR2 FQGNSA. The length of the CDR3 is 14 residues. V lost 4 bases and J lost 3; bases outside the gene matches: 6. CDR3 sequence: CASSSGQRFYEQYF. CDR3 DNA: TGTGCCAGCAGCTCGGGACAGAGATTCTACGAGCAGTACTTC.

This clonotype was detected ten times or more. This rearrangement joins TRBV29-1 to TRBJ2-1, with 9 bases identical to TRBD2. Looked up from germline, CDR1 is SQVTM and CDR2 is ANQGSEA. J was trimmed by 3 bases and V by 3 bases; bases with no gene match: 9. CDR3 length: 16 residues. The CDR3 loop reads CSVDVLASGVYNEQFF. In DNA, the CDR3 is TGCAGCGTTGACGTCCTGGCTAGCGGGGTCTACAATGAGCAGTTCTTC.

A few counts support this clonotype. The V gene is TRBV24-1, the J gene TRBJ2-1, with 7 bases identical to TRBD2. V gave up 4 bases and J gave up 4 bases; unmatched junction bases: 6. Germline values: CDR1 KGHDR, CDR2 SFDVKD. The CDR3 runs 15 residues. CDR3 protein: CATSETSPTYNEQFF. As DNA, the CDR3 is TGTGCCACCAGTGAGACTAGCCCGACTTACAATGAGCAGTTCTTC.

The V call is TRBV5-1, the J call TRBJ2-3; 9 positions match TRBD2. Germline V gene data show CDR1 as SGHRS and CDR2 as YFSETQ. This CDR3 has 15 amino acids. Trimming took 4 bases from V and 4 from J; bases not matched to a gene: 7. Written as DNA, the CDR3 is TGCGCCAGCAGCCCGAGCGGGAGGCCCCCAGATACGCAGTATTTT. This gives the protein CASSPSGRPPDTQYF.

This clonotype showed up just a few times. V gene TRBV27 combines with J gene TRBJ2-2, with a possible D match to TRBD1 (5 bases). Germline-derived CDR1 and CDR2 are MNHEY and SMNVEV (reference sequence). The CDR3 is 15 amino acids. The V end was cut by 1 base, the J end by 3 bases, with 9 bases between. The CDR3: CASSLLGPHTGELFF. The CDR3 DNA sequence: TGTGCCAGCAGTTTATTGGGGCCACACACCGGGGAGCTGTTTTTT.

This clonotype was seen more than once but under ten times. This chain connects TRBV27 to TRBJ2-7, with TRBD1 identical over 9 bases. Germline V gene data show CDR1 as MNHEY and CDR2 as SMNVEV (reference sequence). This CDR3 contains 15 residues. Trimming took 2 bases from V and 2 from J; bases not matched to a gene: 4. CDR3 nucleotides: TGTGCCAGCAGTTTAAGCGGGACAGGGACCTACGAGCAGTACTTC. Its translation is CASSLSGTGTYEQYF.

Written as DNA, the CDR3 is TGTGCCAGCAGCACGGGACTAGGCACAGATACGCAGTATTTT. This translates into CASSTGLGTDTQYF. The chain couples TRBV7-9 to TRBJ2-3, with TRBD2 matching 8 bases. CDR1 is SEHNR and CDR2 is FQNEAQ in the germline V gene (reference sequence). With 5 bases clipped from V and 1 base from J, the junction kept 2 bases outside the gene matches. The CDR3 spans 14 residues. The full variable domain, with the rest looked up from reference TRBV7-9 and TRBJ2-3, is DTGVSQNPRHKITKRGQNVTFRCDPISEHNRLYWYRQTLGQGPEFLTYFQNEAQLEKSRLLSDRFSAERPKGSFSTLEIQRTEQGDSAMYLCASSTGLGTDTQYFGPGTRLTVL.

The sample holds many counts of this clonotype. The V and J genes are TRBV7-9 and TRBJ2-2, with 11 bases matching TRBD1. J was trimmed by 6 bases and V by 3 bases; bases with no gene match: 0. The CDR3 covers 14 residues. Germline V lookup: CDR1 SEHNR, CDR2 FQNEAQ (reference sequence). The CDR3 sequence: CASSLGQGAGELFF. The CDR3 DNA sequence: TGTGCCAGCAGCTTGGGACAGGGGGCCGGGGAGCTGTTTTTT.

This clonotype occurred a few times. The chain joins TRBV6-5 to TRBJ2-7; 7 bases align to TRBD1. Per the germline V gene, CDR1 is MNHEY and CDR2 is SVGAGI. V gave up 6 bases and J gave up 3 bases; unmatched junction bases: 5. This CDR3 is 13 amino acids long. This CDR3 reads CASRLAGGYEQYF. CDR3 bases: TGTGCCAGCAGGCTGGCAGGGGGCTACGAGCAGTACTTC.

This clonotype occurred many times. This chain joins TRBV4-1 and TRBJ1-2; 9 bases agree with TRBD1. The germline gives CDR1 MGHRA, CDR2 YSYEKL. V shed 1 base, J shed 11 bases, and the junction held 14 bases outside the gene matches. This CDR3 region has 16 residues. This CDR3 is CASSQGGFYLGQGYTF. In nucleotides, the CDR3 is TGCGCCAGCAGCCAAGGCGGGTTTTATCTGGGACAGGGTTACACCTTC.

In its sample, this clonotype was seen a few times. The genes are TRBV6-1 and TRBJ2-7; 10 bases match TRBD2. The V segment lost 8 bases and the J segment 3 bases; nucleotides outside the gene matches: 7. There are 14 residues in the CDR3. The germline CDR1 and CDR2 sequences are MNHNS and SASEGT. The CDR3 protein is CASQREGLVYEQYF. As DNA, the CDR3 is TGTGCCAGCCAGCGGGAGGGCCTCGTCTACGAGCAGTACTTC.

This clonotype has a handful of counts. The chain links TRBV6-5 to TRBJ2-4; 9 nucleotides match TRBD2. CDR1 and CDR2 from the germline V gene are MNHEY and SVGAGI. V shed 1 base, J shed 8 bases, and the junction held 12 bases outside the gene matches. The CDR3 length is 17 residues. For the CDR3, the DNA is TGTGCCAGCAGTTACTTCCCGACTAGCGGAGGAAGGGACATTCAGTACTTC. Residues: CASSYFPTSGGRDIQYF.

This rearrangement joins TRBV12-3 or TRBV12-4 to TRBJ1-1; D is perhaps TRBD1 (5 bases). The CDR3 consists of 14 residues. V was trimmed by 4 bases and J by 1 base, leaving 10 bases between them. CDR3 region: CASSWGGKNTEAFF. The CDR3 DNA sequence: TGTGCCAGCAGTTGGGGGGGGAAGAACACTGAAGCTTTCTTT.

In this sample, this clonotype turned up a few times. This chain links TRBV30 with TRBJ2-2; D unresolved. Per germline, CDR1 GTSNPN and CDR2 SVGIG (reference sequence). CDR3 length: 13 amino acids. The V end was cut by 0 bases, the J end by 2 bases, with 4 bases between. The CDR3 spells CAWSVPNTGELFF. The CDR3 coding sequence is TGTGCCTGGAGTGTCCCTAACACCGGGGAGCTGTTTTTT.